The clone carrying this TCR beta chain was seen only once. The antigen is undetermined. The source of the sample is a study of cytomegalovirus exposure and HLA in healthy donors. Study-wide results and caveats: As was reported, the classifier diagnosed cytomegalovirus status with high specificity and sensitivity. In a later analysis, compared with equally common non-associated chains, HLA-associated beta chains were more expanded. An analysis that came later showed most CMV-associated TCR beta chains appearing HLA-restricted.

In the PCR, 60 Vbeta and 13 Jbeta primers were used. Here immunoSEQ multiplex PCR was the method, and the copy in TCRdb shows in-frame clones only, minus some. Altogether around 130,000 clones are present, approximately 80% being singletons, with the ten largest covering around 2.3%. The germline gives CDR1 LGHNA, CDR2 YNFKEQ. J lost 7 bases, V lost 3 bases, and 6 bases had no gene match. The CDR3 consists of 15 residues. The receptor was derived from a woman aged 40 to 55 in good health and CMV-seronegative. The chain is built from TRBV4-2 and TRBJ2-1, with 10 bases that match TRBD1. Material: PBMCs. The CDR3 DNA follows: TGTGCCAGCAGCCAGAGGGACAGGGGAGAGAATGAGCAGTTCTTC. It is translated as CASSQRDRGENEQFF.